Presented here are 14 T cell receptor beta chains from one specimen sequenced in a study of blood T cell repertoires in COVID-19. Clones were sequenced by immunoSEQ multiplex PCR, and TCRdb holds only the in-frame ones, with some missing. The sample has 200,000 to 300,000 clones; around 92% are singletons. Material: peripheral blood. Every receptor here comes from a person aged 18-35 years with COVID-19, enrolled during active disease.

The rearrangement uses TRBV11-2 and TRBJ2-7, with D possibly matching TRBD1 (6 bases). Per germline, CDR1 SGHAT and CDR2 FQNNGV. Between the trimmed V and J ends, which lost 4 bases and 5 bases, there was a span of 9 bases. The CDR3 spans 12 residues. The CDR3 here is CASSSQGNEQYF. CDR3 nucleotides: TGTGCCAGCAGCTCGCAGGGGAACGAGCAGTACTTC.

This rearrangement joins TRBV7-2 to TRBJ1-5; 8 bases line up with TRBD1. From germline, CDR1 is SGHTA and CDR2 FQGNSA. The CDR3 is made up of 15 amino acids. V was pared by 4 bases and J by 2 bases, with 4 bases of the junction left unmatched. The CDR3 coding sequence is TGTGCCAGCAGCTCCACAGGGGGAGGCAATCAGCCCCAGCATTTT. It encodes CASSSTGGGNQPQHF.

V usage is TRBV24-1 and J usage is TRBJ2-1; the match to TRBD2 covers 12 bases. CDR3 length: 15 amino acids. J lost 12 bases, V lost 7 bases, and 12 bases had no gene match. Germline V gene sequence: CDR1 KGHDR, CDR2 SFDVKD. The CDR3: CATSPGTSGSEGQFF. The CDR3 region has the DNA TGTGCCACCAGCCCCGGGACTAGCGGGTCGGAGGGGCAGTTCTTC.

The chain couples TRBV27 to TRBJ2-1, with a tentative D call TRBD1 (5 bases). V lost 7 bases to trimming and J lost 4 bases, with 11 bases between them. The CDR3 spans 13 residues. From germline, CDR1 is MNHEY and CDR2 SMNVEV (reference sequence). CDR3 sequence reads: CASKIAGYNEQFF. In nucleotides, the CDR3 is TGTGCCAGCAAAATAGCAGGGTACAATGAGCAGTTCTTC.

The count of this clone is one. The chain recombines TRBV24-1 with TRBJ1-4, with 8 bases matching TRBD1. Germline CDR1 reads KGHDR; CDR2 reads SFDVKD. V lost 4 bases, J lost 7 bases, and 7 bases stayed unmatched. The length of the CDR3 is 15 residues. CDR3 DNA sequence: TGTGCCACCAGTGAGCCACAGGGGGAAGGTGAAAAACTGTTTTTT. This gives the protein CATSEPQGEGEKLFF.

The rearrangement links TRBV13 to TRBJ1-4, with D possibly TRBD1 on 5 matching bases. The CDR3 spans 15 residues. Germline loops: CDR1 PRHDT, CDR2 FYEKMQ (reference sequence). V shed 2 bases and J shed 5 bases, with 12 bases lying between them. The CDR3 nucleotides are TGTGCCAGCAGCTTAAGGGCAGGGCTAAATGAAAAACTGTTTTTT. Translating gives CASSLRAGLNEKLFF.

The CDR3 is CASSPGMKRTDTQYF. CDR3 in DNA: TGTGCCAGCAGCCCAGGGATGAAGCGCACAGATACGCAGTATTTT. The chain carries TRBV7-3 and TRBJ2-3, with D perhaps TRBD1 (5 bases). Germline lookup yields CDR1 SGHTA and CDR2 FQGTGA. The ends were cut back, 5 bases at V and 1 base at J, with 13 bases in the middle. This CDR3 has 15 residues.

The gene calls are TRBV29-1 and TRBJ2-6; maybe TRBD1 (5 bases). V was shortened by 4 bases and J by 0 bases, with 16 bases between the two germline ends. Germline V gene sequence: CDR1 SQVTM, CDR2 ANQGSEA. CDR3 size: 17 residues. CDR3 loop: CSVGDTGPSSGANVLTF. The CDR3 DNA sequence: TGCAGCGTTGGGGATACAGGCCCCAGCTCTGGGGCCAACGTCCTGACTTTC.

The chain recombines TRBV28 with TRBJ2-2, with a tentative D call TRBD2 (6 bases). The CDR3 sequence is 15 residues long. Per the germline V gene, CDR1 is MDHEN and CDR2 is SYDVKM. V dropped 0 bases and J dropped 5 bases, with 10 bases sitting between them. Written as DNA, the CDR3 is TGTGCCAGCAGTTTATGGACTAGGAAAACCGGGGAGCTGTTTTTT. Translation: CASSLWTRKTGELFF.

The chain carries TRBV29-1 and TRBJ1-1; D not resolved. Germline values: CDR1 SQVTM, CDR2 ANQGSEA. The V end was cut by 4 bases, the J end by 7 bases, with 19 bases between. This CDR3 has 14 amino acids. The CDR3 DNA reads as TGCAGCGTTGGAGGCGATTGGGTTTCCGGTGAAGCTTTCTTT. This sequence encodes CSVGGDWVSGEAFF. The whole variable domain, filled in from reference TRBV29-1 and TRBJ1-1, reads SAVISQKPSRDICQRGTSLTIQCQVDSQVTMMFWYRQQPGQSLTLIATANQGSEATYESGFVIDKFPISRPNLTFSTLTVSNMSPEDSSIYLCSVGGDWVSGEAFFGQGTRLTVV.

The chain carries TRBV7-9 and TRBJ2-2; tentatively, D is TRBD2 (6 bases). Per the germline V gene, CDR1 is SEHNR and CDR2 is FQNEAQ (reference sequence). The CDR3 runs 16 residues. V gave up 1 base and J gave up 0 bases, with 9 bases separating them. This CDR3 is CASSLGSSANTGELFF. CDR3 nucleotide sequence: TGTGCCAGCAGCTTAGGTTCTAGCGCGAACACCGGGGAGCTGTTTTTT.

The V gene is TRBV5-1, the J gene TRBJ1-2; a possible D gene is TRBD1 (5 bases). Trimming took off 5 bases at V and 13 bases at J, with 21 bases between the two ends. This CDR3 has 13 amino acids. Germline CDR1 SGHRS, CDR2 YFSETQ. The CDR3 sequence: CASRGQGSIYATF. The CDR3 DNA is TGCGCCAGCAGGGGGCAGGGCTCTATTTATGCCACCTTC.

The V gene is TRBV7-8, the J gene TRBJ2-2; weak D call: TRBD1 (6 bases). The length of the CDR3 is 14 residues. CDR1 is SGHVS, CDR2 FQNEAQ, per germline. V was trimmed by 1 base and J by 4 bases, leaving 7 bases between them. CDR3 sequence: CASSLETGTGELFF. CDR3 DNA sequence: TGTGCCAGCAGCTTAGAGACAGGCACCGGGGAGCTGTTTTTT.

This sequence joins TRBV7-8 and TRBJ2-3, with D possibly matching TRBD1 (5 bases). This CDR3 has 15 residues. CDR1 and CDR2 from the germline V gene are SGHVS and FQNEAQ. Trimming stripped 1 base from V and 3 bases from J, with 11 bases between. The CDR3 loop reads CASSLGGAGTDTQYF. The CDR3 DNA sequence: TGTGCCAGCAGCTTAGGGGGCGCTGGTACAGATACGCAGTATTTT.